One and the same sample provided the 30 T cell receptor beta chains below, sequenced in a study of OX40 agonist ivuxolimab in advanced cancers. The protocol was immunoSEQ multiplex PCR, while the TCRdb copy is restricted to in-frame clones and leaves out a portion. The table records about 95,000 clones, under 85% of them present only once. Sample: CD4+ or CD8+ T cells sorted from blood, taken in a trial of the OX40 agonist ivuxolimab. These receptors originate from an adult with an advanced solid tumor such as melanoma, head and neck, liver or kidney cancer.

The CDR3 spells CASSSTGFSGNTIYF. For the CDR3, the DNA is TGTGCCAGCAGTTCTACAGGGTTCTCTGGAAACACCATATATTTT. This chain joins TRBV28 and TRBJ1-3; weak D call: TRBD1 (6 bases). V dropped 4 bases and J dropped 0 bases, with 10 bases sitting between them. The CDR3 has 15 residues. Germline loops: CDR1 MDHEN, CDR2 SYDVKM.

The genes are TRBV6-5 and TRBJ2-3; TRBD2 matches at 8 bases. The V gene's germline CDR1 is MNHEY and CDR2 SVGAGI. The V and J ends lost 2 bases and 4 bases, in that order; junction bases with no gene match: 2. This CDR3 spans 14 amino acids. CDR3 coding DNA: TGTGCCAGCAGTTACAGCGGGAGAGCAGATACGCAGTATTTT. Its protein is CASSYSGRADTQYF.

The rearrangement links TRBV2 to TRBJ2-7; D remains unclear. The CDR3 runs to 10 residues. Germline V lookup: CDR1 SNHLY, CDR2 FYNNEI. Trimming shortened V by 3 bases and J by 3 bases, and 0 bases separated the two germline ends. DNA of the CDR3: TGTGCCAGCAGTGACTACGAGCAGTACTTC. Translated, it gives CASSDYEQYF.

This clone was picked up a small number of times. CDR3: CASSSQGGSNYEQYF. The CDR3 region has the DNA TGTGCCAGCAGCTCCCAGGGCGGGAGTAACTACGAGCAGTACTTC. The V gene is TRBV7-6, the J gene TRBJ2-7, with 7 bases identical to TRBD2. There are 15 residues in the CDR3. Germline V gene lookup returns CDR1 SGHVS and CDR2 FNYEAQ. J gave up 3 bases and V 4 bases, and 9 bases lay outside the gene matches.

The genes are TRBV27 and TRBJ2-7, with a possible D match to TRBD2 (7 bases). The V and J ends lost 2 bases and 7 bases respectively, with 15 bases between them. CDR1 and CDR2 from the germline V gene are MNHEY and SMNVEV (reference sequence). The CDR3 contains 14 residues. As DNA, the CDR3 is TGTGCCAGCAGTTTAATGAGGGGGGGGCAGGAGCAGTACTTC. Translated: CASSLMRGGQEQYF.

The chain has TRBV4-3 and TRBJ2-5, with D possibly called TRBD1 or TRBD2 (5 bases each). The DNA matches TRBJ2-7 better at its end, which makes the J call doubtful. The germline V gene has CDR1 LGHNA and CDR2 YSLEER. This CDR3 spans 17 amino acids. As DNA, the CDR3 is TGCGCCAGCAGCCTATCGACCGGGGCGGGCGGGCTCAACGAGCAGTACTTC. It yields the protein CASSLSTGAGGLNEQYF.

The chain's CDR3 is CAISDGLRETQYF. In nucleotides, the CDR3 is TGTGCCATCAGTGACGGTCTGAGGGAGACCCAGTACTTC. This rearrangement joins TRBV10-3 to TRBJ2-5, with D unclear. Trimming removed 3 bases at V and 5 bases at J, with 10 bases between. This CDR3 contains 13 residues. Germline CDR1 reads ENHRY; CDR2 reads SYGVKD.

The sample holds a few counts of this clone. This sample includes further DNA sequences coding for the same CDR3. J is TRBJ2-6 and V is TRBV4-1; D remains ambiguous. The V end was cut by 1 base, the J end by 0 bases, with 4 bases between. The length of the CDR3 is 15 residues. Looked up from germline, CDR1 is MGHRA and CDR2 is YSYEKL. The CDR3 loop is CASSQGLSGANVLTF. The CDR3 bases are TGCGCCAGCAGCCAAGGCCTCTCTGGGGCCAACGTCCTGACTTTC.

This rearrangement joins TRBV7-2 to TRBJ2-7; no clear D gene. V lost 5 bases and J 3 bases, leaving 17 bases between the germline ends. CDR1 is SGHTA, CDR2 FQGNSA, per germline. The CDR3 consists of 15 residues. CDR3 coding DNA: TGTGCCAGCAGCCCCAGGAATGAGATATACTACGAGCAGTACTTC. Protein sequence: CASSPRNEIYYEQYF. Full variable domain (rest looked up from reference TRBV7-2 and TRBJ2-7): GAGVSQSPSNKVTEKGKDVELRCDPISGHTALYWYRQSLGQGLEFLIYFQGNSAPDKSGLPSDRFSAERTGGSVSTLTIQRTQQEDSAVYLCASSPRNEIYYEQYFGPGTRLTVT.

The genes are TRBV7-6 and TRBJ1-1; 7 nucleotides match TRBD1. Germline assignment: CDR1 SGHVS and CDR2 FNYEAQ. The CDR3 contains 13 residues. Germline trimming cut 8 bases from V and 4 bases from J; bases unmatched to any gene: 7. The CDR3 DNA reads TGTGCCAGCGATAGGGGGCGGTGCACTGAAGCTTTCTTT. It encodes CASDRGRCTEAFF. Filled out from reference TRBV7-6 and TRBJ1-1, the complete variable domain reads GAGVSQSPRYKVTKRGQDVALRCDPISGHVSLYWYRQALGQGPEFLTYFNYEAQQDKSGLPNDRFSAERPEGSISTLTIQRTEQRDSAMYRCASDRGRCTEAFFGQGTRLTVV.

This rearrangement joins TRBV27 to TRBJ2-1, with 14 bases that match TRBD2. The trim removed 2 bases at V and 8 bases at J, leaving 20 bases unmatched. Per the germline V gene, CDR1 is MNHEY and CDR2 is SMNVEV (reference sequence). CDR3 length equals 21 residues. The CDR3 spells CASSLERSGLAGEEFRDEQFF. In nucleotides, the CDR3 is TGTGCCAGCAGTTTAGAGCGTTCGGGACTAGCGGGAGAGGAGTTTCGGGATGAGCAGTTCTTC.

CDR3: CASSMSGSTAGEQFF. The CDR3 nucleotides read TGTGCCAGTAGTATGAGCGGGAGCACCGCGGGTGAGCAGTTCTTC. The V call is TRBV19, the J call TRBJ2-1; 8 bases line up with TRBD2. Germline CDR1 and CDR2: LNHDA and SQIVND (reference sequence). Germline trimming cut 3 bases from V and 9 bases from J; bases unmatched to any gene: 10. This CDR3 has 15 amino acids.

The chain uses TRBV15 and TRBJ1-5; D ambiguous. The ends were cut back, 2 bases at V and 6 bases at J, with 17 bases in the middle. The CDR3 loop spans 16 amino acids. Looked up from germline, CDR1 is LNHNV and CDR2 is YYDKDF (reference sequence). CDR3 sequence reads: CATSRPGKGMGQPQHF. As DNA, the CDR3 is TGTGCCACCAGCAGACCTGGGAAAGGGATGGGTCAGCCCCAGCATTTT.

Concerning this clone itself: One junction end does not reproduce the germline sequence, and a read error may be involved. The V and J genes are TRBV6-1 and TRBJ2-1; D possibly corresponds to TRBD2 (6 bases). The CDR3 is 15 residues long. Germline V gene data show CDR1 as MNHNS and CDR2 as SASEGT. CDR3 in amino acids: CASWVRGDVLNQQFF. The CDR3 coding sequence is TGTGCCAGCTGGGTCCGCGGGGACGTCCTCAATCAGCAGTTCTTC.

The chain has TRBV28 and TRBJ2-3; D uncertain. Per germline, CDR1 MDHEN and CDR2 SYDVKM. This CDR3 spans 15 amino acids. Trimming shortened V by 2 bases and J by 2 bases, and 11 bases separated the two germline ends. The CDR3 DNA follows: TGTGCCAGCAGTTTACCCAGCATGCTCACAGATACGCAGTATTTT. Residues: CASSLPSMLTDTQYF.

The gene calls are TRBV2 and TRBJ1-1; D is uncertain. The V end lost 4 bases, the J end lost 4 bases, and 4 bases lay between the germline ends. This CDR3 contains 11 residues. CDR1 is SNHLY, CDR2 FYNNEI, per germline. The CDR3 loop is CASSVTTEAFF. The CDR3 nucleotides are TGTGCCAGCAGTGTCACCACTGAAGCTTTCTTT.

The chain is built from TRBV5-1 and TRBJ2-1, with D possibly TRBD1 on 8 matching bases. CDR3 length equals 15 residues. V was trimmed by 4 bases and J by 4 bases, leaving 15 bases between them. Germline V gene sequence: CDR1 SGHRS, CDR2 YFSETQ. DNA of the CDR3: TGCGCCAGCAGCCAGACAGGGGAGGGATACAATGAGCAGTTCTTC. This encodes CASSQTGEGYNEQFF.

This chain uses TRBV27 with TRBJ2-7; either TRBD1 or TRBD2 may supply D (6 bases each). Per the germline V gene, CDR1 is MNHEY and CDR2 is SMNVEV (reference sequence). The CDR3 has 15 amino acids. V was trimmed by 4 bases and J by 1 base, leaving 14 bases between them. CDR3 amino acids: CASSWTGGGSYEQYF. DNA of the CDR3: TGTGCCAGCAGTTGGACTGGAGGGGGGTCCTACGAGCAGTACTTC.

V is TRBV25-1 and J is TRBJ1-6, with 9 bases fitting TRBD1. Germline V CDR1 and CDR2: MGHDK, SYGVNS. This CDR3 contains 14 residues. With V trimmed by 5 bases and J by 5 bases, 1 base remained unmatched. In nucleotides, the CDR3 is TGTGCCAGCAGTTGGGACAGGGATAATTCACCCCTCCACTTT. This gives the protein CASSWDRDNSPLHF.

This sequence joins TRBV6-1 and TRBJ1-3; D ambiguous. The V gene's germline CDR1 is MNHNS and CDR2 SASEGT. CDR3 size: 14 residues. The V and J ends lost 1 base and 2 bases respectively, with 6 bases between them. CDR3 residues: CASSEGVPGNTIYF. The CDR3 DNA sequence: TGTGCCAGCAGTGAAGGGGTCCCTGGAAACACCATATATTTT.

The rearrangement links TRBV18 to TRBJ1-4; 7 positions agree with TRBD1. The V gene end was trimmed by 3 bases and the J gene end by 8 bases; junction bases not matched to a gene: 9. This CDR3 has 15 residues. Per the germline V gene, CDR1 is KGHSH and CDR2 is LQKENI. The CDR3 DNA is TGTGCCAGCTCACCTACGGAGGGGGCAGGGGAAAAACTGTTTTTT. This encodes CASSPTEGAGEKLFF.

The chain joins TRBV28 to TRBJ1-5, with a possible D match to TRBD1 (5 bases). Trimming removed 6 bases from V and 5 bases from J, with 11 bases in between. CDR3 length: 13 amino acids. CDR1 is MDHEN, CDR2 SYDVKM, per germline. This CDR3 reads CASRRLGDQPQHF. In nucleotides, the CDR3 is TGTGCCAGCAGAAGGTTAGGGGATCAGCCCCAGCATTTT.

This chain uses TRBV14 with TRBJ1-4; D unresolved. The V gene's germline CDR1 is SGHDN and CDR2 FVKESK. The CDR3 consists of 12 residues. V lost 4 bases and J 7 bases, leaving 7 bases between the germline ends. CDR3 amino acids: CASSREGEKLFF. CDR3 bases: TGTGCCAGCAGCCGAGAGGGTGAAAAACTGTTTTTT. The full variable domain, in which reference TRBV14 and TRBJ1-4 provide the parts outside the CDR3, is EAGVTQFPSHSVIEKGQTVTLRCDPISGHDNLYWYRRVMGKEIKFLLHFVKESKQDESGMPNNRFLAERTGGTYSTLKVQPAELEDSGVYFCASSREGEKLFFGSGTQLSVL.

Only a few counts were recorded for this clone. The chain employs TRBV5-6 and TRBJ2-7, with D perhaps matching TRBD2 (6 bases). The V end was cut by 0 bases, the J end by 2 bases, with 6 bases between. This CDR3 is 13 amino acids long. Germline CDR1 reads SGHDT; CDR2 reads YYEEEE. For the CDR3, the DNA is TGTGCCAGCAGCTTGGGGACTACCTACGAGCAGTACTTC. Translated: CASSLGTTYEQYF. The whole variable domain, remainder taken from reference TRBV5-6 and TRBJ2-7, is DAGVTQSPTHLIKTRGQQVTLRCSPKSGHDTVSWYQQALGQGPQFIFQYYEEEERQRGNFPDRFSGHQFPNYSSELNVNALLLGDSALYLCASSLGTTYEQYFGPGTRLTVT.

The rearrangement uses TRBV28 and TRBJ2-7; 8 bases line up with TRBD1. The junction had 25 bases not matched to a gene; V was cut back by 10 bases and J by 2 bases. CDR3 size: 19 residues. CDR1 is MDHEN, CDR2 SYDVKM, per germline. CDR3 region: CATVTYPGAGGNQPYEQYF. The CDR3 nucleotides are TGTGCCACGGTTACATACCCGGGGGCAGGGGGCAATCAGCCCTACGAGCAGTACTTC.

The rearrangement uses TRBV27 and TRBJ2-3; the match to TRBD1 covers 7 bases. CDR1 and CDR2 (germline): MNHEY, SMNVEV (reference sequence). The J segment lost 10 bases and the V segment lost 2 bases, leaving 3 bases of the junction unmatched. The CDR3 length is 12 residues. The CDR3 DNA reads as TGTGCCAGCAGTTTAAGGACAGGTTCGCAGTATTTT. Translation: CASSLRTGSQYF.

The rearrangement joins TRBV6-1 to TRBJ1-3; D possibly corresponds to TRBD1 (6 bases). Trimming removed 2 bases at V and 0 bases at J, with 8 bases between. This CDR3 is built from 15 residues. CDR1 MNHNS and CDR2 SASEGT come from the germline V gene. The chain's CDR3 is CASSEHRVSGNTIYF. In DNA form, the CDR3 reads TGTGCCAGCAGTGAACACAGGGTCTCTGGAAACACCATATATTTT.

The chain combines TRBV4-2 with TRBJ1-5; D is unresolved. Germline CDR1 and CDR2: LGHNA and YNFKEQ. V was cut by 1 base and J by 7 bases, with 11 bases left in between. The CDR3 length is 14 residues. This CDR3 is CASSQVGGGQPQHF. CDR3 bases: TGTGCCAGCAGCCAAGTCGGTGGAGGGCAGCCCCAGCATTTT.

The genes are TRBV2 and TRBJ2-7; tentatively, D is TRBD1 or TRBD2 (6 bases each). The CDR3 is 14 amino acids. Germline loops: CDR1 SNHLY, CDR2 FYNNEI. Trimming cost V 8 bases and J 5 bases, with 19 bases left between them. CDR3 sequence (DNA): TGTGCCAGCGGGATGGGGGGCCTGGAGAACGAGCAGTACTTC. Translated, it gives CASGMGGLENEQYF.

A single count supports this clone. This chain uses TRBV7-3 with TRBJ2-7; no definite D call. In germline, CDR1 is SGHTA, CDR2 FQGTGA. V lost 0 bases and J lost 6, with 9 bases in between. The CDR3 is 13 amino acids. Written as DNA, the CDR3 is TGTGCCAGCAGCTTAACGTGGGAAGGCGAGCAGTACTTC. It yields the protein CASSLTWEGEQYF. Full variable domain (remainder filled in from reference TRBV7-3 and TRBJ2-7): GAGVSQTPSNKVTEKGKYVELRCDPISGHTALYWYRQSLGQGPEFLIYFQGTGAADDSGLPNDRFFAVRPEGSVSTLKIQRTERGDSAVYLCASSLTWEGEQYFGPGTRLTVT.